Given below is one T cell receptor beta chain in context. The antigen is not known. This sample stems from a study of post-analysis software for immune sequencing data. Carried by the TCR beta cDNA libraries were unique molecular identifiers. Input amounts of 1 to 10 million T cells were used. These gave around 500,000 cDNA molecules, so each molecule approximated one T cell. TCRdb re-analysed the PCR reads in MiXCR, keeping a single row per CDR3 protein. The sample gives roughly 400,000 distinct CDR3 sequences, less than 40% of which show up once; 7.6% is in the top ten. Study-wide findings and caveats: With TRBV5-6, TRBV5-1 and TRBV20-1 included, about five TRBV segments were more frequent in patients than in controls. Relative to controls, patients with multiple sclerosis showed significantly lower normalized Chao1 diversity.

J was trimmed by 2 bases and V by 6 bases; bases with no gene match: 10. There are 16 residues in the CDR3. This chain joins TRBV12-3 or TRBV12-4 and TRBJ1-5, with 7 bases aligning to TRBD1. The clonotype comes from a girl aged 2 to 9 with multiple sclerosis. The specimen was blood. The CDR3 DNA reads as TGTGCCAGCAGCGCAGACAGGGTCCCAGGCAATCAGCCCCAGCATTTT. Its translation is CASSADRVPGNQPQHF.